This is a list of T cell receptor beta chains from one sample in a study of T-cell reconstitution after alpha-beta-depleted transplantation in children. TCRdb used MiXCR to reprocess the PCR reads, holding one entry per CDR3 protein. This sample has hundreds of thousands of distinct CDR3 sequences, with roughly 17% found just once. Source: PBMCs from the stem cell graft donor, taken from the stem cell graft. The receptors here all came from a human donor who donated a stem cell graft to a child with acute myeloid leukemia. Both conserved end residues are part of each CDR3. Fields, in order: V gene, J gene, clone size, D gene, CDR3 protein, CDR3 DNA. D genes are given only for firm matches. Size values are once, few and many counts, or a class for expanded clones, and some rows have none.

TRBV7-2	TRBJ2-1	few	.	CASSNRVWGNEQFF	TGTGCCAGCAGCAACAGGGTCTGGGGCAATGAGCAGTTCTTC
TRBV6-5	TRBJ1-5	many	.	CASSDSRGQPQHF	TGTGCCAGCAGTGACTCGAGAGGCCAGCCCCAGCATTTT
TRBV20-1	TRBJ1-3	many	.	CSATPLGLGAFSGNTIYF	TGCAGTGCTACCCCCCTCGGTTTGGGGGCCTTCTCTGGAAACACCATATATTTT
TRBV5-5	TRBJ1-5	.	.	CASSFYGNQPQHF	TGTGCCAGCAGCTTTTACGGTAATCAGCCCCAGCATTTT
TRBV20-1	TRBJ2-5	.	.	CSTKRMGGETQYF	TGCAGTACTAAGCGGATGGGGGGCGAGACCCAGTACTTC
TRBV7-2	TRBJ1-3	few	.	CASSLVGLSLTGNTIYF	TGTGCCAGCAGCTTAGTCGGTCTCTCTCTTACTGGAAACACCATATATTTT
TRBV4-3	TRBJ1-5	.	.	CASSQSRYSNQPQHF	TGCGCCAGCAGCCAATCCCGTTATAGCAATCAGCCCCAGCATTTT
TRBV12-3/TRBV12-4	TRBJ1-1	.	TRBD1	CASMKGATEAFF	TGTGCCAGCATGAAGGGGGCCACTGAAGCTTTCTTT
TRBV12-3/TRBV12-4	TRBJ2-1	many	TRBD1	CASIDRGAYNEQFF	TGTGCCAGCATCGACAGGGGAGCTTACAATGAGCAGTTCTTC
TRBV24-1	TRBJ2-1	.	.	CATSDLARNEQFF	TGTGCCACCAGTGATCTAGCTCGGAATGAGCAGTTCTTC
TRBV20-1	TRBJ2-3	many	TRBD1	CSASEWDRITDTQYF	TGCAGTGCTAGTGAATGGGACAGAATCACAGATACGCAGTATTTT
TRBV20-1	TRBJ1-2	many	.	CSARDIEYPNYGYTF	TGCAGTGCCCGGGACATCGAGTACCCTAACTATGGCTACACCTTC
TRBV7-7	TRBJ2-1	.	TRBD2	CASSPGGGDEQFF	TGTGCCAGCAGCCCCGGGGGGGGCGATGAGCAGTTCTTC
TRBV5-5	TRBJ1-5	.	.	CASSRAGENQPQHF	TGTGCCAGCAGCAGGGCAGGGGAGAATCAGCCCCAGCATTTT
TRBV5-1	TRBJ2-2	many	TRBD2	CASSPRTSGGTGELFF	TGTGCCAGCAGTCCCCGGACTAGCGGGGGCACCGGGGAGCTGTTTTTT
TRBV7-2	TRBJ2-3	.	.	CASSLEGGRTDTQYF	TGTGCCAGCAGCTTAGAGGGGGGTCGCACAGATACGCAGTATTTT
TRBV29-1	TRBJ2-1	.	TRBD1	CSVTGTGDNEQFF	TGCAGCGTCACCGGGACAGGGGACAATGAGCAGTTCTTC
TRBV5-8	TRBJ1-2	many	.	CASSLVEAGSNYGYTF	TGTGCCAGCAGCTTGGTAGAGGCAGGCAGTAACTATGGCTACACCTTC
TRBV4-1	TRBJ2-1	.	TRBD2	CASSHLAGGQYGDNEQFF	TGCGCCAGCAGCCATCTAGCGGGGGGGCAATATGGCGACAATGAGCAGTTCTTC
TRBV10-3	TRBJ2-5	many	TRBD1	CAIGTGEQETQYF	TGTGCCATCGGGACAGGAGAGCAGGAGACCCAGTACTTC
TRBV12-3/TRBV12-4	TRBJ1-6	many	.	CASNLGGSASPLHF	TGTGCCAGCAACCTCGGAGGGTCGGCTTCACCCCTCCACTTT
TRBV10-3	TRBJ2-7	.	TRBD1	CAISESGGELQEQYF	TGTGCCATCAGTGAGTCAGGGGGCGAACTTCAAGAGCAGTACTTC
TRBV6-1	TRBJ2-2	once	.	CASRKYLGELFF	TGTGCCAGCAGGAAATATCTCGGGGAGCTGTTTTTT
TRBV20-1	TRBJ1-1	many	TRBD1	CSAGQGAWTEAFF	TGCAGTGCGGGACAGGGGGCATGGACTGAAGCTTTCTTT
TRBV12-3/TRBV12-4	TRBJ2-1	.	.	CASSLRILKAHRSEQFF	TGTGCCAGCAGTCTCAGGATACTAAAGGCTCACAGGAGTGAGCAGTTCTTC
TRBV18	TRBJ2-1	.	TRBD1	CASSPGQARGNSYNEQFF	TGTGCCAGCTCGCCGGGACAGGCACGGGGAAACTCCTACAATGAGCAGTTCTTC
TRBV20-1	TRBJ2-2	many	.	CSAFRTADTGELFF	TGCAGTGCTTTTAGGACAGCCGACACCGGGGAGCTGTTTTTT
TRBV19	TRBJ2-1	few	TRBD2	CASSIKASGPYNEQFF	TGTGCCAGTAGTATAAAGGCTAGCGGCCCCTACAATGAGCAGTTCTTC
TRBV29-1	TRBJ2-3	many	TRBD1	CSVRQGTDTQYF	TGCAGCGTAAGACAGGGGACAGATACGCAGTATTTT
TRBV12-3/TRBV12-4	TRBJ2-7	.	.	CASSFARDISYEQYF	TGTGCCAGCAGTTTCGCCAGGGACATCTCCTACGAGCAGTACTTC
TRBV10-3	TRBJ2-1	.	.	CAISETDYNEQFF	TGTGCCATCAGTGAGACTGATTACAATGAGCAGTTCTTC
TRBV7-9	TRBJ1-6	.	.	CASSWELNSPLHF	TGTGCCAGCAGCTGGGAACTTAATTCACCCCTCCACTTT
TRBV11-2	TRBJ1-1	.	.	CASSLVWASNTEAFF	TGTGCCAGCAGCTTAGTTTGGGCGTCCAACACTGAAGCTTTCTTT
TRBV6-2/TRBV6-3	TRBJ2-3	few	TRBD2	CASSYSRIAGGQYF	TGTGCCAGCAGTTACTCGAGGATAGCGGGGGGGCAGTATTTT
TRBV25-1	TRBJ1-2	many	TRBD1	CASSETGANYGYTF	TGTGCCAGCAGTGAAACAGGGGCTAACTATGGCTACACCTTC
TRBV11-3	TRBJ2-1	few	TRBD2	CASSWGGTSFNEQFF	TGTGCCAGCAGCTGGGGGGGAACCTCCTTCAATGAGCAGTTCTTC
TRBV4-3	TRBJ1-2	few	.	CASSQDWEPGYGYTF	TGCGCCAGCAGCCAAGATTGGGAACCGGGATATGGCTACACCTTC
TRBV12-3/TRBV12-4	TRBJ2-1	many	.	CASSLTDRSYNEQFF	TGTGCCAGCAGTTTGACGGACCGAAGCTACAATGAGCAGTTCTTC
TRBV15	TRBJ2-4	.	TRBD2	CATSRDGMGLVSNIQYF	TGTGCCACCAGCAGAGACGGCATGGGACTAGTGAGTAACATTCAGTACTTC
TRBV4-3	TRBJ2-3	.	TRBD2	CASSLGTSGPYTDTQYF	TGCGCCAGCAGCCTAGGGACTAGCGGGCCTTACACAGATACGCAGTATTTT
TRBV5-6	TRBJ2-1	many	TRBD1	CASSSIGTGRYNEQFF	TGTGCCAGCAGCTCGATTGGGACAGGGAGATACAATGAGCAGTTCTTC